This TCR beta chain originates from a study of T cells in Graves' hyperthyroidism and ophthalmopathy. This clonotype was observed many times. CDR1 and CDR2 (germline): MNHNY, SVGAGI (reference sequence). This CDR3 comprises 13 residues. V was trimmed by 0 bases and J by 6 bases, leaving 9 bases between them. Amplification yielded TCR beta CDR3 regions, with RNA transcripts as the source. A first-round RT-PCR of the TCR CDR3 used the HTBI primer set. TCRdb reanalysed the multiplex PCR reads using MiXCR and keeps one entry per CDR3 protein. The sample has some 650,000 distinct CDR3 sequences; about 16% are singletons.

The specimen was blood. This receptor was identified in a middle-aged woman with Graves' ophthalmopathy. The genes are TRBV6-6 and TRBJ2-7; TRBD2 might be the D (5 bases). CDR3: CASSYSRVAEQYF. In DNA form, the CDR3 reads TGTGCCAGCAGTTACTCGAGGGTTGCCGAGCAGTACTTC.